These 20 T cell receptor beta chains share one sample of origin, sequenced in a study of blood T cell repertoires in COVID-19. The protocol was immunoSEQ multiplex PCR, while the TCRdb copy is restricted to in-frame clones and leaves out a portion. The profile shows about 24,000 clones, approximately 88% of them singletons. Sequenced sample: peripheral blood. These receptors were taken from a woman in her sixties or seventies with active COVID-19.

The chain recombines TRBV13 with TRBJ1-6; tentative D call: TRBD1 (5 bases). Germline assignment: CDR1 PRHDT and CDR2 FYEKMQ (reference sequence). The CDR3 consists of 15 residues. V was shortened by 5 bases and J by 10 bases, with 18 bases between the two germline ends. The CDR3 loop is CASSPQAAPTSPLHF. In nucleotides, the CDR3 is TGTGCCAGCAGCCCACAGGCCGCCCCGACCTCACCCCTCCACTTT.

V gene TRBV4-3 combines with J gene TRBJ2-1, with D possibly being TRBD1 (5 bases). Per germline, CDR1 LGHNA and CDR2 YSLEER. CDR3 size: 12 residues. Deletions cut 7 bases from V and 9 bases from J, with 13 bases between. In DNA, the CDR3 is TGCGCCAGCATTCCCCAGGGTCGTGAGCAGTTCTTC. Translating gives CASIPQGREQFF.

This chain uses TRBV7-3 with TRBJ2-7, with D possibly TRBD1 on 5 matching bases. The V gene lost 5 bases and the J gene lost 0 bases, with 17 bases spanning the gap. From germline, CDR1 is SGHTA and CDR2 FQGTGA. This CDR3 is built from 16 residues. The CDR3 loop reads CASSLRTLKDSYEQYF. CDR3 nucleotide sequence: TGTGCCAGCAGCCTCCGGACACTCAAAGACTCCTACGAGCAGTACTTC.

The chain is built from TRBV7-2 and TRBJ2-3; no firm D call. V was cut by 5 bases and J by 6 bases, with 12 bases left in between. The germline gives CDR1 SGHTA, CDR2 FQGNSA. This CDR3 is 13 amino acids long. The CDR3, as DNA: TGTGCCAGCAGCCGCTCAAAGGAGGATACGCAGTATTTT. Protein sequence: CASSRSKEDTQYF.

The CDR3 loop is CGRVEVYGYTF. The CDR3 DNA reads TGCGGCAGGGTCGAGGTCTATGGCTACACCTTC. The V call is TRBV20-1, the J call TRBJ1-2; TRBD1 might be the D (5 bases). This CDR3 spans 11 amino acids. The germline gives CDR1 DFQATT, CDR2 SNEGSKA (reference sequence).

V gene TRBV6-5 combines with J gene TRBJ1-2; 8 positions agree with TRBD1. The ends lost 6 bases at V and 8 bases at J; junction bases unmatched: 8. This CDR3 has 13 residues. The germline CDR1 and CDR2 sequences are MNHEY and SVGAGI. The CDR3 coding sequence is TGTGCCAGCAGGGACAGGGACCATCGGGGCTACACCTTC. Protein: CASRDRDHRGYTF.

In its sample, this clone was seen once. The CDR3 loop is CASSPDRGRETQYF. The DNA of the CDR3 is TGCGCCAGCAGCCCGGACAGGGGGAGAGAGACCCAGTACTTC. V usage is TRBV5-1 and J usage is TRBJ2-5; 10 bases agree with TRBD1. Per the germline V gene, CDR1 is SGHRS and CDR2 is YFSETQ. V was pared by 4 bases and J by 4 bases, with 4 bases of the junction left unmatched. This CDR3 region has 14 residues.

The count of this clone is one. The rearrangement uses TRBV18 and TRBJ2-3; TRBD1 is a possible D gene (6 bases). The V and J ends lost 2 bases and 2 bases respectively, with 14 bases between them. This CDR3 has 16 amino acids. Germline loops: CDR1 KGHSH, CDR2 LQKENI. The CDR3, as DNA: TGTGCCAGCTCACCAAGGGGGAACAGCTACACAGATACGCAGTATTTT. Translation gives CASSPRGNSYTDTQYF.

The chain recombines TRBV2 with TRBJ2-3, with 12 bases that match TRBD2. Per germline, CDR1 SNHLY and CDR2 FYNNEI. Germline trimming cut 6 bases from V and 6 bases from J; bases unmatched to any gene: 16. The CDR3 is 18 amino acids. CDR3 loop: CASRKLAGGAGVGDTQYF. The CDR3 DNA is TGTGCCAGCAGGAAACTAGCGGGGGGCGCCGGTGTAGGGGATACGCAGTATTTT.

The chain recombines TRBV3-1 (or the pseudogene TRBV3-2) with TRBJ2-7, with a tentative D call TRBD2 (5 bases). With 3 bases removed from V and 0 bases from J, the gap between germline ends came to 6 bases. Germline CDR1 is LGHDT and CDR2 is YNNKEL (reference sequence). The CDR3 sequence is 13 residues long. CDR3 nucleotides: TGTGCCAGCAGCCAGGGGAGCTCCTACGAGCAGTACTTC. Protein: CASSQGSSYEQYF.

This chain uses TRBV7-3 with TRBJ1-1; D remains unclear. The length of the CDR3 is 13 residues. Germline values: CDR1 SGHTA, CDR2 FQGTGA. V lost 5 bases, J lost 1 base, and 8 bases lay in between. This CDR3 reads CASSLTSNTEAFF. The CDR3 coding sequence is TGTGCCAGCAGCCTTACATCGAACACTGAAGCTTTCTTT. Variable domain in full (rest from reference TRBV7-3 and TRBJ1-1): GAGVSQTPSNKVTEKGKYVELRCDPISGHTALYWYRQSLGQGPEFLIYFQGTGAADDSGLPNDRFFAVRPEGSVSTLKIQRTERGDSAVYLCASSLTSNTEAFFGQGTRLTVV.

CDR3 bases: TGTGCCAGCAGTTTAAGGGGGTCTGAAGCTTTCTTT. Translated: CASSLRGSEAFF. V gene TRBV12-3 or TRBV12-4 combines with J gene TRBJ1-1, with D maybe TRBD1 (6 bases). Trimming stripped 2 bases from V and 6 bases from J, with 7 bases between. The CDR3 spans 12 residues.

The chain combines TRBV23-1 with TRBJ1-5; 11 bases map to TRBD1. TRBV23-1 is assigned to the ORF class and has an uncertain function. The CDR3 totals 15 residues. V gave up 3 bases and J gave up 6 bases; unmatched junction bases: 4. The CDR3, as DNA: TGCGCCAGCAGTCAGCGGGACAGGGGGGGTCAGCCCCAGCATTTT. Translating it yields CASSQRDRGGQPQHF.

This clone is a singleton in its sample. CDR3 nucleotide sequence: TGTGCCAGCGCTCTTGGACAGGGGCGTCGGGAGCAGTACTTC. This gives the protein CASALGQGRREQYF. The chain couples TRBV11-2 to TRBJ2-7; 9 nucleotides align to TRBD1. Germline lookup yields CDR1 SGHAT and CDR2 FQNNGV. V shed 8 bases, J shed 7 bases, and the junction held 12 bases outside the gene matches. The CDR3 contains 14 residues.

The V call is TRBV19, the J call TRBJ1-5; 7 bases map to TRBD1. Germline loops: CDR1 LNHDA, CDR2 SQIVND (reference sequence). The CDR3 extends over 17 amino acids. The ends lost 9 bases at V and 3 bases at J; junction bases unmatched: 17. CDR3 in DNA: TGTGCCAGCACCCCGGGGACAGCGGCCACCGTCAATCAGCCCCAGCATTTT. It translates to CASTPGTAATVNQPQHF.

This clone appeared a single time. The chain combines TRBV2 with TRBJ2-6; 8 bases fit TRBD1. CDR1 and CDR2 (germline): SNHLY, FYNNEI. V lost 6 bases and J lost 3; bases outside the gene matches: 10. This CDR3 contains 17 residues. The CDR3 loop reads CASRARTGYDGANVLTF. The CDR3 DNA sequence: TGTGCCAGCAGGGCGAGGACAGGGTATGATGGGGCCAACGTCCTGACTTTC.

This clone was detected a few times. The chain employs TRBV21-1 and TRBJ2-7; the table's D call, TRBD1, has no DNA check behind it. TRBV21-1 is described as a pseudogene. This CDR3 spans 16 amino acids. The CDR3 nucleotides read TGTGCCAGCAGCAACAACCGGGACAGGGGTGTGAGAGAGCAGTACTTC. As protein: CASSNNRDRGVREQYF.

The chain recombines TRBV6-5 with TRBJ2-7; TRBD1 aligns across 7 bases. The junction had 2 bases not matched to a gene; V was cut back by 1 base and J by 5 bases. This CDR3 spans 13 amino acids. CDR1 is MNHEY, CDR2 SVGAGI, per germline. The CDR3 bases are TGTGCCAGCAGTTACTTACAGGGGCACGAGCAGTACTTC. Translation: CASSYLQGHEQYF.

The V call is TRBV6-5, the J call TRBJ1-4; the match to TRBD1 covers 7 bases. The trim removed 6 bases at V and 0 bases at J, leaving 4 bases unmatched. Per the germline V gene, CDR1 is MNHEY and CDR2 is SVGAGI. This CDR3 is 15 amino acids long. The CDR3: CASSNQGATNEKLFF. As DNA, the CDR3 is TGTGCCAGCAGCAACCAGGGGGCAACTAATGAAAAACTGTTTTTT.

This chain uses TRBV6-2 or TRBV6-3 with TRBJ1-2, with 9 bases that match TRBD1. CDR1 and CDR2 (germline): MNHEY, SVGEGT. The CDR3 runs 14 residues. With 5 bases clipped from V and 8 bases from J, the junction kept 9 bases outside the gene matches. In DNA form, the CDR3 reads TGTGCCAGCAGTCAACCCGGGACAGGGTTCGGCTACACCTTC. Its translation: CASSQPGTGFGYTF.